Included here is one TCR beta chain sequence, with context. The data derive from a study of blood T cell repertoires in COVID-19. As for the study in general: Donors in the United States, Italy and Spain gave samples during acute or convalescent COVID-19.

The authors' processing: Reference gene primer amplification gave estimated nucleated cell counts. Sequencing was performed with immunoSEQ multiplex PCR; in TCRdb, only in-frame clones are kept and a portion is missing. V and J calls plus clone size are reproduced from that table; the DNA served to infer D and trimming. The sample contains roughly 170,000 clones, around nine tenths of which appear only once. Per the germline V gene, CDR1 is MNHNS and CDR2 is SASEGT. The CDR3 sequence is 16 residues long. Unmatched junction bases numbered 10, after V lost 4 bases and J lost 3 bases. Patients in Seattle were enrolled during active infection, then followed longitudinally.

Sequenced input: peripheral blood. This sequence was found in a woman aged 65 to 85 with COVID-19, enrolled during active disease. This sequence joins TRBV6-1 and TRBJ2-5, with 8 bases aligning to TRBD1. CDR3 sequence: CASSVFSETGEETQYF. The CDR3 DNA sequence: TGTGCCAGCAGTGTCTTCTCCGAGACAGGGGAAGAGACCCAGTACTTC.